Included here is one TCR beta chain sequence, with context. Its specificity is unknown. cDNA libraries of TCR beta carried unique molecular identifiers. MiXCR, applied by TCRdb to the PCR reads, yields one record per CDR3 protein. Of hundreds of thousands of distinct CDR3 sequences listed, approximately 59% are singletons. The data were obtained in a study of post-analysis software for immune sequencing data. Points from the study as a whole: The study found TRBV5-6, TRBV5-1 and TRBV20-1 among about 5 TRBV segments more frequent in patients than controls. In multiple sclerosis, normalized Chao1 diversity was significantly below that of controls.

The CDR3 covers 12 residues. Germline CDR1 reads SQVTM; CDR2 reads ANQGSEA. This sequence joins TRBV29-1 and TRBJ2-5; 7 bases agree with TRBD1. The DNA end favors TRBJ2-7, so the J call may be wrong. The specimen sequenced was blood. The origin of this receptor is a girl aged 2-10 years with multiple sclerosis. CDR3 bases: TGCAGCGTTGACCGAGGGGGCGACGAGCAGTACTTC. It encodes CSVDRGGDEQYF.